The 21 T cell receptor beta chains listed next were all sequenced from one sample in a study of cytomegalovirus exposure and HLA in healthy donors. Sequenced by immunoSEQ multiplex PCR; TCRdb stores in-frame clones only, minus some. The data contain under 200,000 clones, around nine tenths of them singletons. The sample comprised PBMCs. Every receptor here comes from a woman younger than 35 in good health and CMV-seropositive.

The V call is TRBV28, the J call TRBJ1-2; 8 bases map to TRBD1. Trimming at V came to 4 bases and at J to 6 bases, leaving 7 bases not matched to a gene. Germline loops: CDR1 MDHEN, CDR2 SYDVKM. The CDR3 contains 14 residues. CDR3 DNA: TGTGCCAGCAGTTGGGGGCAGGGGGCGAATGGCTACACCTTC. It encodes CASSWGQGANGYTF.

The chain recombines TRBV19 with TRBJ1-2, with TRBD1 as a possible D gene (6 bases). Germline assignment: CDR1 LNHDA and CDR2 SQIVND (reference sequence). V was pared by 2 bases and J by 4 bases, with 11 bases between. The CDR3 has 14 residues. The CDR3 sequence is CASSIFAGAYGYTF. The CDR3 DNA is TGTGCCAGTAGTATATTTGCGGGGGCCTATGGCTACACCTTC.

The chain recombines TRBV28 with TRBJ2-1; 7 positions match TRBD2. This CDR3 spans 16 amino acids. Trimming at V came to 3 bases and at J to 5 bases, leaving 10 bases not matched to a gene. Germline V CDR1 and CDR2: MDHEN, SYDVKM. CDR3 amino acids: CASSFLEGGPNNEQFF. CDR3 nucleotide sequence: TGTGCCAGCAGTTTTCTTGAGGGAGGGCCCAACAATGAGCAGTTCTTC.

The rearrangement joins TRBV5-1 to TRBJ1-3; the D is unclear. This CDR3 region has 14 residues. The ends were cut back, 0 bases at V and 3 bases at J, with 7 bases in the middle. Germline V gene lookup returns CDR1 SGHRS and CDR2 YFSETQ. The CDR3 region is CASSLGGIGNTIYF. The DNA of the CDR3 is TGCGCCAGCAGCTTGGGAGGCATTGGAAACACCATATATTTT. Full variable domain (rest looked up from reference TRBV5-1 and TRBJ1-3): KAGVTQTPRYLIKTRGQQVTLSCSPISGHRSVSWYQQTPGQGLQFLFEYFSETQRNKGNFPGRFSGRQFSNSRSEMNVSTLELGDSALYLCASSLGGIGNTIYFGEGSWLTVV.

The chain joins TRBV9 to TRBJ1-1; D possibly corresponds to TRBD1 (6 bases). The V gene's germline CDR1 is SGDLS and CDR2 YYNGEE. Trimming shortened V by 0 bases and J by 8 bases, and 8 bases separated the two germline ends. The CDR3 contains 12 residues. CDR3 nucleotide sequence: TGTGCCAGCAGCGTAGAAGGGGGAGAAGCTTTCTTT. Protein product: CASSVEGGEAFF.

The rearrangement uses TRBV15 and TRBJ2-5, with 15 bases identical to TRBD2. With V trimmed by 1 base and J by 4 bases, 7 bases remained unmatched. The CDR3 is 18 residues long. CDR1 LNHNV and CDR2 YYDKDF come from the germline V gene (reference sequence). CDR3: CATSRGTSGGALGETQYF. The CDR3 nucleotides are TGTGCCACCAGCAGAGGGACTAGCGGGGGGGCGTTGGGAGAGACCCAGTACTTC.

The V and J genes are TRBV30 and TRBJ1-1; D is perhaps TRBD1 (6 bases). Germline lookup yields CDR1 GTSNPN and CDR2 SVGIG (reference sequence). The CDR3 spans 13 residues. Trimming left V 0 bases short and J 6 bases short, with 11 bases between. The CDR3 bases are TGTGCCTGGAGTGTACAGGGATTTTCTGAAGCTTTCTTT. It translates to CAWSVQGFSEAFF.

In its sample, this clone was seen once. The chain has TRBV9 and TRBJ2-1; no clear D gene. Per the germline V gene, CDR1 is SGDLS and CDR2 is YYNGEE. Trimming pared 0 bases from V and 3 bases from J, leaving 7 bases between. This CDR3 has 14 amino acids. CDR3 sequence: CASSVDTSYNEQFF. In nucleotides, the CDR3 is TGTGCCAGCAGCGTAGATACCAGCTACAATGAGCAGTTCTTC.

The chain recombines TRBV19 with TRBJ1-5; 8 bases line up with TRBD1. The junction had 8 bases not matched to a gene; V was cut back by 3 bases and J by 4 bases. Germline V gives CDR1 LNHDA, CDR2 SQIVND (reference sequence). CDR3 length: 16 residues. CDR3 amino acids: CASSIPPRTGNQPQHF. DNA for the CDR3: TGTGCCAGTAGTATCCCCCCTCGGACAGGGAATCAGCCCCAGCATTTT.

The chain uses TRBV9 and TRBJ2-2; D ambiguous. Trimming stripped 2 bases from V and 1 base from J, with 3 bases between. CDR3 length equals 13 residues. Germline-derived CDR1 and CDR2 are SGDLS and YYNGEE. The chain's CDR3 is CASSVRNTGELFF. The CDR3 bases are TGTGCCAGCAGCGTCCGGAACACCGGGGAGCTGTTTTTT.

The genes are TRBV15 and TRBJ2-3, with TRBD1 as a possible D gene (6 bases). The V gene lost 1 base and the J gene lost 2 bases, with 13 bases spanning the gap. CDR3 size: 16 residues. Germline assignment: CDR1 LNHNV and CDR2 YYDKDF (reference sequence). CDR3 in DNA: TGTGCCACCAGCAGAGGGACAGCAGACCTCACAGATACGCAGTATTTT. Translated, it gives CATSRGTADLTDTQYF.

This chain joins TRBV7-2 and TRBJ1-5; 8 bases agree with TRBD1. The V gene's germline CDR1 is SGHTA and CDR2 FQGNSA. CDR3 length: 14 amino acids. After removal of 5 bases from V and 5 bases from J, the junction contained 5 bases not matched to a gene. This CDR3 is CASSRTGRDQPQHF. CDR3 sequence (DNA): TGTGCCAGCAGCAGGACAGGGCGAGATCAGCCCCAGCATTTT.

The chain carries TRBV14 and TRBJ2-2; tentative D call: TRBD2 (6 bases). CDR1 is SGHDN and CDR2 is FVKESK in the germline V gene. V lost 0 bases to trimming and J lost 2 bases, with 13 bases between them. The CDR3 has 17 residues. In DNA form, the CDR3 reads TGTGCCAGCAGCCAAGATTATTTAGCGGTCAACACCGGGGAGCTGTTTTTT. Protein: CASSQDYLAVNTGELFF.

V usage is TRBV27 and J usage is TRBJ2-5, with TRBD1 identical over 12 bases. Germline CDR1 reads MNHEY; CDR2 reads SMNVEV (reference sequence). Trimming took 0 bases from V and 5 from J; bases not matched to a gene: 4. This CDR3 has 16 residues. CDR3 nucleotide sequence: TGTGCCAGCAGTTTATCGGGGACAGGGGGCCGGGAGACCCAGTACTTC. It specifies CASSLSGTGGRETQYF.

The V gene is TRBV30, the J gene TRBJ2-7; weak D call: TRBD2 (7 bases). The CDR3 is 12 amino acids. Germline CDR1 reads GTSNPN; CDR2 reads SVGIG (reference sequence). Trimming removed 2 bases at V and 7 bases at J, with 12 bases between. CDR3 sequence reads: CAWSSGGREQYF. The CDR3 DNA reads TGTGCCTGGAGTTCCGGGGGGCGAGAGCAGTACTTC.

The genes are TRBV10-3 and TRBJ2-1; D might be TRBD2 (6 bases). The germline V and J ends were trimmed by 3 bases and 7 bases, with 16 bases remaining between them. The germline gives CDR1 ENHRY, CDR2 SYGVKD. This CDR3 has 15 residues. In DNA, the CDR3 is TGTGCCATCAGTGAAGGAGAACTAGCTTATAATGAGCAGTTCTTC. This gives the protein CAISEGELAYNEQFF.

The rearrangement uses TRBV9 and TRBJ2-1; 13 bases agree with TRBD2. CDR3 length: 14 residues. The V segment lost 3 bases and the J segment 8 bases; nucleotides outside the gene matches: 2. Germline CDR1 and CDR2: SGDLS and YYNGEE. DNA for the CDR3: TGTGCCAGCAGCGAACTAGCGGGAGGGGATGAGCAGTTCTTC. This sequence encodes CASSELAGGDEQFF.

The chain combines TRBV30 with TRBJ1-1; weak D call: TRBD1 (5 bases). V was shortened by 0 bases and J by 1 base, with 12 bases between the two germline ends. The germline V gene has CDR1 GTSNPN and CDR2 SVGIG (reference sequence). The length of the CDR3 is 15 residues. For the CDR3, the DNA is TGTGCCTGGAGTGTACTGGACACTGGGAACACTGAAGCTTTCTTT. As protein: CAWSVLDTGNTEAFF.

This clone was detected only a few times. The same CDR3 also results from other DNA sequences found in this sample. The chain couples TRBV18 to TRBJ2-7; TRBD1 aligns across 9 bases. This CDR3 has 14 residues. V lost 6 bases to trimming and J lost 1 base; unmatched junction nucleotides: 4. CDR1 and CDR2 from the germline V gene are KGHSH and LQKENI. CDR3 protein: CASSQGQGSYEQYF. DNA of the CDR3: TGTGCCAGCTCGCAGGGACAGGGATCCTACGAGCAGTACTTC.

The rearrangement joins TRBV5-1 to TRBJ2-5; D not resolved. The DNA end is more similar to TRBJ2-7, so the J call may be wrong. This CDR3 spans 12 amino acids. The germline gives CDR1 SGHRS, CDR2 YFSETQ. The CDR3: CASRRGDYEQYF. CDR3 DNA sequence: TGCGCCAGCAGACGAGGAGACTACGAGCAGTACTTC.

The chain is built from TRBV18 and TRBJ2-2; D may be TRBD1 (5 bases). From germline, CDR1 is KGHSH and CDR2 LQKENI. CDR3 length: 16 residues. Trimming removed 6 bases at V and 0 bases at J, with 14 bases between. The CDR3 sequence: CASSLSTDANTGELFF. The CDR3, as DNA: TGTGCCAGCTCCCTATCGACAGACGCGAACACCGGGGAGCTGTTTTTT.